The 28 T cell receptor beta chains listed next were all sequenced from one sample in a study of blood T cells in healthy people across ages. Primed by a sample-barcoded 5' primer and a J-beta primer mix, a second PCR proceeded for 7 to 11 cycles. MiXCR was run by TCRdb on the 5' RACE reads, yielding one entry per CDR3 protein. The repertoire consists of hundreds of thousands of distinct CDR3 sequences, with around 36% occurring once and the leading ten covering 10% to 15%. The sample comprised blood. The receptor set was obtained from a man in his late teens or twenties in good health.

The rearrangement uses TRBV27 and TRBJ1-1, with unresolved D. V was clipped by 0 bases and J by 7 bases, with 15 bases between them. Germline V gene lookup returns CDR1 MNHEY and CDR2 SMNVEV (reference sequence). CDR3 length: 15 amino acids. The CDR3 reads CASSLSRGGGLEAFF. The DNA for the CDR3 is TGTGCCAGCAGTTTATCTCGGGGTGGAGGTCTTGAAGCTTTCTTT.

Regarding this clonotype: A single base separates this from a much larger clone, so it may be a read error. V and J are TRBV4-3 and TRBJ1-2; D remains ambiguous. CDR1 is LGHNA, CDR2 YSLEER, per germline. With 1 base removed from V and 2 bases from J, the gap between germline ends came to 11 bases. The CDR3 runs to 15 residues. CDR3 in DNA: TGCGCCAGCAGCCAAGGCGGCAGTTGGAACTATGGCTACACCTTC. The encoded protein is CASSQGGSWNYGYTF.

This clonotype was found many times. V usage is TRBV29-1 and J usage is TRBJ2-1; weak D call: TRBD2 (5 bases). CDR1 is SQVTM, CDR2 ANQGSEA, per germline. The CDR3 extends over 11 amino acids. V dropped 4 bases and J dropped 10 bases, with 11 bases sitting between them. The CDR3 nucleotides read TGCAGCGTTGCATGGTCTAGCGAGCAGTTCTTC. Its protein product is CSVAWSSEQFF.

The rearrangement uses TRBV20-1 and TRBJ2-1, with D possibly being TRBD2 (5 bases). V was trimmed by 0 bases and J by 0 bases, leaving 15 bases between them. This CDR3 contains 17 residues. In germline, CDR1 is DFQATT, CDR2 SNEGSKA (reference sequence). CDR3 sequence reads: CSARDSGGQSSYNEQFF. The CDR3, as DNA: TGCAGTGCTAGAGACTCTGGCGGGCAAAGCTCCTACAATGAGCAGTTCTTC.

Only one count was recorded for this clonotype. CDR3 DNA: TGTGCCAGCAGCCCCGGATCTTCCCCTACTTCTAACTATGGCTACACCTTC. Protein: CASSPGSSPTSNYGYTF. The chain uses TRBV5-8 and TRBJ1-2, with D unresolved. Germline V gene data show CDR1 as SGHTS and CDR2 as YDEGEE. CDR3 length: 17 residues. V lost 4 bases to trimming and J lost 0 bases, with 19 bases between them.

In this sample, this clonotype turned up a few times. V usage is TRBV4-3 and J usage is TRBJ1-5; tentatively, D is TRBD1 (5 bases). The CDR3 runs to 17 residues. Trimming took 1 base from V and 1 from J, leaving 14 bases between them. Germline CDR1 and CDR2: LGHNA and YSLEER. In DNA form, the CDR3 reads TGCGCCAGCAGCCAAGGTTCGTGGGGGACCAGCAATCAGCCCCAGCATTTT. Its protein is CASSQGSWGTSNQPQHF.

This clonotype came up a few times. V and J are TRBV18 and TRBJ1-2; TRBD1 might be the D (5 bases). Germline CDR1 and CDR2: KGHSH and LQKENI. The CDR3 totals 15 residues. The V gene lost 6 bases and the J gene lost 4 bases, with 18 bases spanning the gap. CDR3 nucleotide sequence: TGTGCCAGCTCGTCGGACACCGGGACGGCCTATGGCTACACCTTC. Protein sequence: CASSSDTGTAYGYTF. Combining the CDR3 with reference TRBV18 and TRBJ1-2 gives the whole variable domain NAGVMQNPRHLVRRRGQEARLRCSPMKGHSHVYWYRQLPEEGLKFMVYLQKENIIDESGMPKERFSAEFPKEGPSILRIQQVVRGDSAAYFCASSSDTGTAYGYTFGSGTRLTVV.

This clonotype was counted between two and nine times. The rearrangement joins TRBV7-2 to TRBJ2-3; 7 bases match TRBD1. The trim removed 5 bases at V and 2 bases at J, leaving 10 bases unmatched. The CDR3 has 16 amino acids. CDR1 SGHTA and CDR2 FQGNSA come from the germline V gene. DNA of the CDR3: TGTGCCAGCAGCCGGGTTGGGACAGCTTACACAGATACGCAGTATTTT. Protein sequence: CASSRVGTAYTDTQYF.

The CDR3 DNA follows: TGCGCCAGCAGCTCCAGACTAGCGGGGGGTGACAATGAGCAGTTCTTC. Amino acids: CASSSRLAGGDNEQFF. The chain is built from TRBV5-1 and TRBJ2-1; TRBD2 aligns across 13 bases. CDR1 and CDR2 from the germline V gene are SGHRS and YFSETQ. V shed 3 bases, J shed 5 bases, and the junction held 5 bases outside the gene matches. CDR3 length equals 16 residues.

This chain joins TRBV27 and TRBJ2-3; D is unclear. The CDR3 has 14 amino acids. The germline V and J ends were trimmed by 8 bases and 1 base, with 13 bases remaining between them. Germline V gene sequence: CDR1 MNHEY, CDR2 SMNVEV (reference sequence). The CDR3 coding sequence is TGTGCCAGCGGACCTAGTGACGGCACAGATACGCAGTATTTT. Protein: CASGPSDGTDTQYF.

The chain uses TRBV20-1 and TRBJ2-5; D ambiguous. The CDR3 length is 13 residues. V dropped 4 bases and J dropped 5 bases, with 14 bases sitting between them. Looked up from germline, CDR1 is DFQATT and CDR2 is SNEGSKA (reference sequence). The CDR3 reads CSAIASHKETQYF. The DNA of the CDR3 is TGCAGTGCTATTGCCTCTCACAAGGAGACCCAGTACTTC.

This clonotype was counted a few times. This chain's CDR3 is CASSLRGGEQYF. The CDR3 DNA reads TGTGCCAGCAGCTTGCGGGGAGGGGAGCAGTACTTC. This chain links TRBV5-5 with TRBJ2-5, with 7 bases lining up with TRBD2. With 1 base clipped from V and 11 bases from J, the junction kept 5 bases outside the gene matches. The germline V gene encodes CDR1 SGHKS and CDR2 YYEKEE (reference sequence). This CDR3 contains 12 residues.

About this clonotype itself: The junction shows a germline mismatch at one end, possibly a read error. CDR3 bases: TGCTTGACGGGGACAGGGTGGAACACCGGGGAGCTGTTTTTT. Amino acids: CLTGTGWNTGELFF. This chain uses TRBV6-2 or TRBV6-3 with TRBJ2-2; TRBD1 agrees at 9 bases. The CDR3 length is 14 residues. Germline CDR1 MNHEY, CDR2 SVGEGT.

The table lists this clonotype with a few counts. The genes are TRBV4-1 and TRBJ1-2; no reliable D call. Germline lookup yields CDR1 MGHRA and CDR2 YSYEKL. This CDR3 has 14 residues. The V end lost 1 base, the J end lost 4 bases, and 10 bases lay between the germline ends. The CDR3 DNA is TGCGCCAGCAGCCAAGTCCCCCCATCCTATGGCTACACCTTC. Amino acid sequence: CASSQVPPSYGYTF.

This clonotype was counted only a few times. V and J are TRBV2 and TRBJ2-3, with D perhaps being TRBD1 or TRBD2 (5 bases each). This CDR3 is 16 amino acids long. V lost 2 bases to trimming and J lost 3 bases, with 15 bases between them. Germline V gene sequence: CDR1 SNHLY, CDR2 FYNNEI. The chain's CDR3 is CASSERGLVETDTQYF. CDR3 sequence (DNA): TGTGCCAGCAGTGAACGGGGCCTGGTGGAGACAGATACGCAGTATTTT.

This clonotype came up many times. The genes are TRBV20-1 and TRBJ2-5, with D tentatively TRBD2 (5 bases). Germline V gene data show CDR1 as DFQATT and CDR2 as SNEGSKA (reference sequence). V lost 3 bases and J lost 5, with 13 bases in between. The CDR3 totals 13 residues. This chain's CDR3 is CSASLGAVETQYF. The CDR3 nucleotides are TGCAGTGCTAGCCTCGGAGCGGTGGAGACCCAGTACTTC.

V and J are TRBV20-1 and TRBJ1-5, with D possibly TRBD1 on 5 matching bases. The J call may be faulty, since TRBJ2-3 better matches the DNA end. CDR3 length: 12 amino acids. From germline, CDR1 is DFQATT and CDR2 SNEGSKA (reference sequence). CDR3 DNA sequence: TGCAGTGCTAACGCAGGGAATCAGCCCCAGTATTTT. Translation gives CSANAGNQPQYF.

The chain combines TRBV5-1 with TRBJ2-5; D is possibly TRBD1 (5 bases). The CDR3 loop spans 15 amino acids. With 1 base removed from V and 11 bases from J, the gap between germline ends came to 21 bases. Germline CDR1 is SGHRS and CDR2 is YFSETQ. The DNA of the CDR3 is TGCGCCAGCAGCTTGAGGGGCGCGACCTACAATGAGCAGTACTTC. Protein sequence: CASSLRGATYNEQYF.

This clonotype was detected ten times or more. The chain is built from TRBV2 and TRBJ2-1; 13 bases map to TRBD2. The CDR3 consists of 15 residues. Germline V gene lookup returns CDR1 SNHLY and CDR2 FYNNEI. Trimming took 2 bases from V and 9 from J; bases not matched to a gene: 4. CDR3 sequence: CASSERLAGGGEQFF. As DNA, the CDR3 is TGTGCCAGCAGTGAAAGACTAGCGGGGGGCGGTGAGCAGTTCTTC.

Of note for this clonotype: Being one base from a much bigger clone, this may be a read error. This rearrangement joins TRBV10-3 to TRBJ2-7, with 11 bases lining up with TRBD1. TRBJ2-5 explains the end of the DNA better; the J call may be wrong. The V gene's germline CDR1 is ENHRY and CDR2 SYGVKD. CDR3 size: 15 residues. DNA of the CDR3: TGTGCCATTGGACAGGGGGCATTAGGCAGAGAGACCCAGTACTTC. The encoded protein is CAIGQGALGRETQYF.

V and J are TRBV6-5 and TRBJ2-3; tentative D call: TRBD2 (5 bases). Trimming pared 6 bases from V and 6 bases from J, leaving 10 bases between. The CDR3 spans 12 residues. Germline lookup yields CDR1 MNHEY and CDR2 SVGAGI. The CDR3, as DNA: TGTGCCAGCAGGGCAACGGGGGATACGCAGTATTTT. Amino acids: CASRATGDTQYF.

This clonotype was counted a few times. The CDR3 DNA reads as TGTGCCAGCAGCTTAGGACAGACGGTGGATACGCAGTATTTT. This codes for CASSLGQTVDTQYF. The chain links TRBV7-9 to TRBJ2-3, with a possible D match to TRBD1 (5 bases). Germline values: CDR1 SEHNR, CDR2 FQNEAQ (reference sequence). Trimming stripped 1 base from V and 6 bases from J, with 11 bases between. CDR3 size: 14 residues.

This clonotype has at least ten counts. V and J are TRBV6-2 or TRBV6-3 and TRBJ2-4, with unresolved D. Germline loops: CDR1 MNHEY, CDR2 SVGEGT. This CDR3 spans 15 amino acids. Between the trimmed V and J ends, which lost 10 bases and 0 bases, there was a span of 16 bases. Here the CDR3 DNA reads TGTGCCATCCTCACTGACCACCTAGCCAAAAACATTCAGTACTTC. Its protein is CAILTDHLAKNIQYF.

This chain connects TRBV20-1 to TRBJ2-5; D not certain. The tail of the sequence fits TRBJ2-7 better, so the J call may be wrong. Germline CDR1 and CDR2: DFQATT and SNEGSKA (reference sequence). CDR3 length: 12 residues. The CDR3 coding sequence is TGCAGTGCTAGGCGGCTCAACTACGAGCAGTACTTC. Amino acid sequence: CSARRLNYEQYF.

The table lists this clonotype with a few counts. This rearrangement joins TRBV5-1 to TRBJ1-4; D may be TRBD1 (5 bases). Germline-derived CDR1 and CDR2 are SGHRS and YFSETQ. Trimming took off 6 bases at V and 1 base at J, with 16 bases between the two ends. CDR3 length: 16 residues. This CDR3 is CASTHGPGLTNEKLFF. As DNA, the CDR3 is TGCGCCAGCACCCACGGACCAGGGCTAACTAATGAAAAACTGTTTTTT.

This clonotype appeared a few times. J is TRBJ2-3 and V is TRBV20-1; no firm D call. Germline values: CDR1 DFQATT, CDR2 SNEGSKA (reference sequence). The CDR3 is made up of 15 amino acids. The V gene lost 4 bases and the J gene lost 0 bases, with 14 bases spanning the gap. In nucleotides, the CDR3 is TGCAGTGCTATCCACGCCTTAACTAGCACAGATACGCAGTATTTT. Protein product: CSAIHALTSTDTQYF.

This sequence joins TRBV6-6 and TRBJ2-7; 12 bases are a match to TRBD1. With V trimmed by 2 bases and J by 6 bases, 2 bases remained unmatched. CDR3 size: 14 residues. Germline-derived CDR1 and CDR2 are MNHNY and SVGAGI (reference sequence). The CDR3 bases are TGTGCCAGCAGTTACGGGACAGGGGGCTTCGAGCAGTACTTC. It translates to CASSYGTGGFEQYF.

The sample holds a few counts of this clonotype. V gene TRBV27 combines with J gene TRBJ2-3, with D unclear. CDR3 length equals 14 residues. CDR1 is MNHEY and CDR2 is SMNVEV in the germline V gene (reference sequence). V was clipped by 5 bases and J by 3 bases, with 12 bases between them. The CDR3: CASSPYGRTDTQYF. In DNA, the CDR3 is TGTGCCAGCAGTCCTTATGGGCGGACAGATACGCAGTATTTT.